This T cell receptor (beta chain) appears in the sequencing data of a study of blood T cell repertoires in COVID-19. As handled by the study authors: Estimates of nucleated cell counts were drawn from the amplification of reference gene primers. TCRdb's copy holds only in-frame clones and misses some; the assay was immunoSEQ multiplex PCR. The V and J calls and clone size were taken over from that table, and D and trimming were inferred from the DNA. Here the sample spans 35,000 to 40,000 clones, around 85% being singletons. The material sequenced was peripheral blood. The sequence came from a man between 70 and 80 years old with acute or convalescent COVID-19.

Here the CDR3 reads CASSLVPADTQYF. CDR3 DNA: TGTGCCAGCAGCTTGGTACCCGCGGATACGCAGTATTTT. The genes are TRBV5-5 and TRBJ2-3; D not resolved. The CDR3 extends over 13 amino acids. Germline V gives CDR1 SGHKS, CDR2 YYEKEE (reference sequence). The V and J ends lost 0 bases and 6 bases respectively, with 8 bases between them.